This T cell receptor beta chain was recovered during a study of cytomegalovirus exposure and HLA in healthy donors. Both 60 Vbeta primers and 13 Jbeta primers went into the PCR. Some clones are missing from TCRdb's copy, which holds only in-frame ones; the method was immunoSEQ multiplex PCR. The top ten hold 12% of the sample, which has over 95,000 clones, about 80% seen once. The CDR3 contains 15 residues. Germline V CDR1 and CDR2: SGHDT, YYEEEE. As concerns this clone: A read error may produce the germline difference seen at one junction end.

Sequencing input: PBMCs. This receptor was taken from a woman aged 40 to 50 in good health and CMV-seropositive. The chain uses TRBV5-6 and TRBJ1-5, with 9 bases identical to TRBD1. The CDR3 region is CASSGQGQGKQPQHF. The CDR3 DNA follows: TGTGCCAGCAGCGGCCAGGGACAGGGCAAGCAGCCCCAGCATTTT.